One and the same sample provided the 17 T cell receptor beta chains below, sequenced in a study of Graves' ophthalmopathy and Graves' hyperthyroidism. Amplifying from RNA transcripts, the study obtained TCR beta CDR3 regions. First-round RT-PCR employed HTBI primers, with a second-round multiplex PCR after it. TCRdb re-derived calls from the multiplex PCR reads in MiXCR, one entry per CDR3 protein. The sample contains approximately 700,000 distinct CDR3 sequences, under 50% of which appear only once. The sample consisted of peripheral blood. These receptor sequences come from an adult man with Graves' ophthalmopathy.

This clonotype was seen at least ten times. V gene TRBV20-1 combines with J gene TRBJ1-2; D is possibly TRBD1 (6 bases). From germline, CDR1 is DFQATT and CDR2 SNEGSKA (reference sequence). This CDR3 contains 15 residues. Trimming cost V 4 bases and J 4 bases, with 19 bases left between them. In DNA, the CDR3 is TGCAGTGCTACCGAAGACGGACCCAGGGGCTATGGCTACACCTTC. Its protein is CSATEDGPRGYGYTF.

Many counts were recorded for this clonotype. The rearrangement uses TRBV12-3 or TRBV12-4 and TRBJ1-1; 7 nucleotides align to TRBD1. CDR3 size: 14 residues. V lost 7 bases and J lost 8; bases outside the gene matches: 13. For the CDR3, the DNA is TGTGCCAGCACCACATCCGGGACAGATCACGAAGCTTTCTTT. This codes for CASTTSGTDHEAFF.

V is TRBV7-2 and J is TRBJ1-5; 7 positions match TRBD1. CDR3 length: 15 residues. Trimming took 5 bases from V and 0 from J; bases not matched to a gene: 4. Germline V gene data show CDR1 as SGHTA and CDR2 as FQGNSA. The CDR3 region has the DNA TGTGCCAGCAGCAAGACAGGGTATAGCAATCAGCCCCAGCATTTT. The encoded protein is CASSKTGYSNQPQHF.

Notes on this clonotype: This clone may be a read error of a much larger clone one base away. In DNA, the CDR3 is TGTGCCAGTAGTTCCGGGACAGGGGGCGAAAAACTGGTTTTT. It codes for CASSSGTGGEKLVF. The chain employs TRBV19 and TRBJ1-4, with 12 nucleotides matching TRBD1. The V gene's germline CDR1 is LNHDA and CDR2 SQIVND (reference sequence). The CDR3 runs 14 residues.

This clonotype was counted ten times or more. The chain carries TRBV2 and TRBJ1-1, with 8 positions matching TRBD1. The CDR3 loop spans 15 amino acids. V trimming: 3 bases; J trimming: 3 bases; junction bases outside the gene matches: 6. Germline CDR1 SNHLY, CDR2 FYNNEI. The CDR3 is CASSDRGRAYTEAFF. For the CDR3, the DNA is TGTGCCAGCAGTGACAGGGGGCGGGCGTACACTGAAGCTTTCTTT.

This clonotype appeared many times. The chain carries TRBV4-3 and TRBJ1-2; D might be TRBD1 (5 bases). Germline values: CDR1 LGHNA, CDR2 YSLEER. V was trimmed by 3 bases and J by 2 bases, leaving 16 bases between them. This CDR3 is 16 amino acids long. The chain's CDR3 is CASSHPTALFNYGYTF. Written as DNA, the CDR3 is TGCGCCAGCAGCCACCCGACAGCGCTATTCAACTATGGCTACACCTTC.

This clonotype has a count of ten or more. The J gene is TRBJ2-7, the V gene TRBV7-2; no reliable D call. Germline CDR1 is SGHTA and CDR2 is FQGNSA. The CDR3 has 15 amino acids. V dropped 0 bases and J dropped 4 bases, with 13 bases sitting between them. This CDR3 is CASSLAAGIYYEQYF. The CDR3 nucleotides are TGTGCCAGCAGCTTAGCCGCCGGAATCTATTACGAGCAGTACTTC.

V usage is TRBV19 and J usage is TRBJ1-2; D is ambiguous. The CDR3 contains 15 residues. Trimming cost V 6 bases and J 4 bases, with 18 bases left between them. CDR1 and CDR2 (germline): LNHDA, SQIVND (reference sequence). CDR3 protein: CASRRDGPQPYGYTF. CDR3 in DNA: TGTGCCAGTAGGCGAGACGGGCCCCAGCCCTATGGCTACACCTTC.

This clonotype was observed many times. The V call is TRBV19, the J call TRBJ1-5, with 10 bases matching TRBD1. CDR3 size: 13 residues. Germline CDR1 LNHDA, CDR2 SQIVND (reference sequence). Trimming at V came to 6 bases and at J to 5 bases, leaving 1 base not matched to a gene. CDR3 region: CASRGQGYQPQHF. The CDR3 DNA follows: TGTGCCAGTAGGGGACAGGGGTATCAGCCCCAGCATTTT.

This clonotype has ten or more counts. This chain's CDR3 is CAISESPAVNTGELFF. CDR3 nucleotide sequence: TGTGCCATCAGTGAGTCCCCAGCCGTTAACACCGGGGAGCTGTTTTTT. The gene calls are TRBV10-3 and TRBJ2-2; D unclear. The V gene's germline CDR1 is ENHRY and CDR2 SYGVKD. The CDR3 extends over 16 amino acids. V was cut by 0 bases and J by 2 bases, with 10 bases left in between.

This clonotype was seen many times. The chain uses TRBV7-8 and TRBJ2-7, with TRBD2 identical over 9 bases. The trim removed 4 bases at V and 1 base at J, leaving 5 bases unmatched. Per germline, CDR1 SGHVS and CDR2 FQNEAQ. This CDR3 contains 15 residues. As DNA, the CDR3 is TGTGCCAGCAGCTACAATAGCGGGAGTTCCTACGAGCAGTACTTC. It encodes CASSYNSGSSYEQYF.

On this clonotype: Since a much larger clone is just one base distant, this may be a read error. CDR3 bases: TGCAATGCCCCCGGGACAGGGGACTCGGCTGAAGCTTTCTTT. Amino acids: CNAPGTGDSAEAFF. The chain is built from TRBV20-1 and TRBJ1-1; 10 bases align to TRBD1. Germline assignment: CDR1 DFQATT and CDR2 SNEGSKA (reference sequence). The CDR3 contains 14 residues.

The chain uses TRBV25-1 and TRBJ1-6, with TRBD1 identical over 8 bases. The length of the CDR3 is 18 residues. Germline V gene lookup returns CDR1 MGHDK and CDR2 SYGVNS. V lost 3 bases to trimming and J lost 3 bases; unmatched junction nucleotides: 10. In DNA form, the CDR3 reads TGTGCCAGCAGTGACAGGGGGCCAATCCTCCTCTATAATTCACCCCTCCACTTT. The encoded protein is CASSDRGPILLYNSPLHF.

This clonotype has more than one count but fewer than ten. This chain joins TRBV12-3 or TRBV12-4 and TRBJ2-7; possible D gene TRBD1, 6 bases. Trimming stripped 7 bases from V and 0 bases from J, with 16 bases between. The CDR3 contains 15 residues. This chain's CDR3 is CASTRSRGPSYEQYF. In DNA, the CDR3 is TGTGCCAGCACCCGCTCCAGGGGACCCTCCTACGAGCAGTACTTC.

J is TRBJ2-7 and V is TRBV10-2; possible D gene TRBD1, 5 bases. Trimming took off 3 bases at V and 6 bases at J, with 18 bases between the two ends. Germline-derived CDR1 and CDR2 are WSHSY and SAAADI. The CDR3 spans 15 residues. The CDR3 DNA sequence: TGCGCCAGCAGTGAATTCAGTGGGGCCCAATCCGAGCAGTACTTC. Translating it yields CASSEFSGAQSEQYF.

This clonotype was recorded many times. CDR3 sequence (DNA): TGTGCCAGCAGCCGGACAGGGGTTGAAGCTTTCTTT. Protein: CASSRTGVEAFF. The genes are TRBV7-2 and TRBJ1-1, with TRBD1 matching over 9 bases. CDR1 SGHTA and CDR2 FQGNSA come from the germline V gene. The CDR3 covers 12 residues. The V gene end was trimmed by 5 bases and the J gene end by 7 bases; junction bases not matched to a gene: 2.

CDR3 amino acids: CSASKGDKAEPQHF. DNA of the CDR3: TGCAGTGCTAGTAAGGGGGACAAGGCGGAGCCCCAGCATTTT. V is TRBV20-1 and J is TRBJ1-5, with D possibly being TRBD1 (6 bases). Trimming shortened V by 3 bases and J by 8 bases, and 17 bases separated the two germline ends. Germline CDR1 reads DFQATT; CDR2 reads SNEGSKA (reference sequence). The length of the CDR3 is 14 residues.